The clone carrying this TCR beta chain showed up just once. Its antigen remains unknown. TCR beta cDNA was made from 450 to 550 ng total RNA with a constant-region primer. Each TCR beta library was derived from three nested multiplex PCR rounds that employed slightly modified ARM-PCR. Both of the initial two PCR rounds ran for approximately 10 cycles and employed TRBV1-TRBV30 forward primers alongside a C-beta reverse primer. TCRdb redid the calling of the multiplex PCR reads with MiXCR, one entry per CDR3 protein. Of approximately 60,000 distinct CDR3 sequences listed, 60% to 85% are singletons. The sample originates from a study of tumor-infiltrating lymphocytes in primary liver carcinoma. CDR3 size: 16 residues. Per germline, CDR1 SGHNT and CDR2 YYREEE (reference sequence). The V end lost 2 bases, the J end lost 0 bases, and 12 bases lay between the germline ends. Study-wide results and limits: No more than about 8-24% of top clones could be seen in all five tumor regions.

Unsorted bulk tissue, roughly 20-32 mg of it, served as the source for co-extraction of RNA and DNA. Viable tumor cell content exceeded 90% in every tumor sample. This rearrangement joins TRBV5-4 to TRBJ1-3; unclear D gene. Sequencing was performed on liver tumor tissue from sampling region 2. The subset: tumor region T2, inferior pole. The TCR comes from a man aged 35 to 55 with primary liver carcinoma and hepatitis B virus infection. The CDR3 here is CASSFKGPVSGNTIYF. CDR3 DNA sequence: TGTGCCAGCAGCTTTAAAGGCCCCGTCTCTGGAAACACCATATATTTT.